A selection of T cell receptor beta chains follows, all from one sample in a study of OX40 agonist ivuxolimab in advanced cancers. TCRdb's copy holds only in-frame clones and misses some; the assay was immunoSEQ multiplex PCR. The sample has roughly 70,000 clones, about 87% seen once. The starting material was CD4+ or CD8+ T cells sorted from blood, obtained in a trial of the OX40 agonist ivuxolimab. These receptors all come from an adult with an advanced solid tumor such as melanoma, head and neck, liver or kidney cancer. CDR3s include the opening cysteine and the closing phenylalanine or tryptophan. D genes are given only for firm matches. Clone sizes are given selectively: once, few, many, or a class where the clone is expanded.

CDR3 DNA	CDR3 protein	clone size	D gene	V gene	J gene
TGTGCCAGCCGGGATCACAGGCAAACCTACGAGCAGTACTTC	CASRDHRQTYEQYF	-	-	TRBV18	TRBJ2-7
TGTGCCAGCAGCCAAGGGGACAAGAACACTGAAGCTTTCTTT	CASSQGDKNTEAFF	-	-	TRBV14	TRBJ1-1
TGCAGTGCTTCGAACTACGAGCAGTACTTC	CSASNYEQYF	-	-	TRBV20-1	TRBJ2-7
TGCGCCAGCAGCTTGCAGCAGGGTCGCACAGATACGCAGTATTTT	CASSLQQGRTDTQYF	-	-	TRBV5-1	TRBJ2-3
TGTGCCAGTAGTATAGGGTACGAGCAGTACTTC	CASSIGYEQYF	few	-	TRBV19	TRBJ2-7
TGTGCCAGCAGACAGGGCCCGGCGGGCGTCCTGACTTTC	CASRQGPAGVLTF	-	-	TRBV2	TRBJ2-6
TGTGCCATCAGTGAAGATCAAATATACGAGCAGTACTTC	CAISEDQIYEQYF	-	-	TRBV10-3	TRBJ2-7
TGTGCCAGCAGCTTTGGCAGGGGAGGGCAAGAGACCCAGTACTTC	CASSFGRGGQETQYF	-	-	TRBV5-8	TRBJ2-5
TGTGCCTGGAGTGTTGGGGACAATCAGCCCCAGCATTTT	CAWSVGDNQPQHF	-	-	TRBV30	TRBJ1-5
TGTGCCAGTAACCCCGAAGGGACGAACACCGGGGAGCTGTTTTTT	CASNPEGTNTGELFF	-	-	TRBV19	TRBJ2-2
TGTGCCAGCAGCTTCACAGGGGGCCGCACTGAAGCTTTCTTT	CASSFTGGRTEAFF	once	TRBD1	TRBV5-5	TRBJ1-1
TGTGCCAGCAGGGAACAGGGGAGGAACACTGAAGCTTTCTTT	CASREQGRNTEAFF	-	TRBD1	TRBV28	TRBJ1-1
TGTGCCTGGGTCCCGGGTCTGACCGGGGAGCTGTTTTTT	CAWVPGLTGELFF	-	-	TRBV30	TRBJ2-2
TGTGCCAGCAGTCCGACAGCGGGAAATGAAAAACTGTTTTTT	CASSPTAGNEKLFF	few	-	TRBV6-6	TRBJ1-4